These T cell receptor beta chains were read from a single sample in a study of cytomegalovirus exposure and HLA in healthy donors. The table came from immunoSEQ multiplex PCR; TCRdb's copy has only in-frame clones and leaves some out. The table shows around 91,000 clones, with 78% occurring only once. Sequencing was done on a sample of PBMCs. The source of these receptors is a male donor in good health and CMV-seropositive. The CDR3 runs from the conserved cysteine through the conserved F or W. Fields, in order: clone size, D gene, V gene, J gene, CDR3 protein, CDR3 DNA. The D gene is left open where the match is weak. The size of a clone is reported for some rows only, either as once, few or many, or as a class for expanded clones.

>NA|TRBD2|TRBV7-3|TRBJ2-1
CASSVGLAGAYNEQFF
TGTGCCAGCAGCGTGGGACTAGCGGGAGCGTACAATGAGCAGTTCTTC
>once|TRBD1|TRBV6-4|TRBJ2-1
CASSVGDRVFF
TGTGCCAGCAGTGTGGGGGACAGGGTGTTCTTC
>NA|NA|TRBV7-8|TRBJ2-3
CASRLSRLSVADTQYF
TGTGCCAGCAGATTGTCACGCCTTTCGGTGGCAGATACGCAGTATTTT
>NA|TRBD1|TRBV15|TRBJ2-7
CATSRRQGGEQYF
TGTGCCACCAGCAGACGACAGGGGGGCGAGCAGTACTTC
>NA|TRBD1|TRBV5-1|TRBJ1-1
CASSLARDRGKAFF
TGCGCCAGCAGCTTGGCCAGGGACAGGGGTAAGGCTTTCTTT
>NA|NA|TRBV9|TRBJ1-5
CASSVGWESNQPQHF
TGTGCCAGCAGCGTAGGATGGGAGTCCAATCAGCCCCAGCATTTT
>NA|TRBD1|TRBV11-3|TRBJ1-2
CASSLDGQGYGYTF
TGTGCCAGCAGCTTAGACGGACAGGGCTATGGCTACACCTTC
>NA|TRBD1|TRBV5-1|TRBJ2-7
CASSSRDRGRDEQYF
TGCGCCAGCAGCTCCCGGGACAGGGGGCGCGACGAGCAGTACTTC
>few|NA|TRBV5-1|TRBJ1-1
CASSLYGGGTEAFF
TGCGCCAGCAGCTTGTATGGGGGCGGCACTGAAGCTTTCTTT
>NA|NA|TRBV5-1|TRBJ2-6
CASSLGRAGANVLTF
TGCGCCAGCAGCTTGGGCAGGGCTGGGGCCAACGTCCTGACTTTC
>NA|NA|TRBV23-1|TRBJ2-5
CASRTGQSETQYF
TGCGCCAGCCGGACCGGACAGTCCGAGACCCAGTACTTC
>NA|TRBD2|TRBV5-4|TRBJ2-3
CASSAGLAGGKPSTDTQYF
TGTGCCAGCAGCGCGGGACTAGCGGGAGGTAAACCTAGCACAGATACGCAGTATTTT
>NA|TRBD1|TRBV7-9|TRBJ1-2
CSSSLRDRDYGYTF
TGTTCCAGCAGCTTAAGAGACAGGGACTATGGCTACACCTTC